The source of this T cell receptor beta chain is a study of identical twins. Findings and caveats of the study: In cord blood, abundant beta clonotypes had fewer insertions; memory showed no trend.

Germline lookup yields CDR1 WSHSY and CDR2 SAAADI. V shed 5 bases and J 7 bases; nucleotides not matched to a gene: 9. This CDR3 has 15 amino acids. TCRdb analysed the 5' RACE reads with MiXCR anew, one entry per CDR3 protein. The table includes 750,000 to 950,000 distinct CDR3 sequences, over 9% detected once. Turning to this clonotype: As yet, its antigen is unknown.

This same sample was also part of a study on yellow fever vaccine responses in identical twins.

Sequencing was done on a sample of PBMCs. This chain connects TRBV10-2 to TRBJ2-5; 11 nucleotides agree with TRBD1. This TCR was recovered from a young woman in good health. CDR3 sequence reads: CASSRRGQGEGTQYF. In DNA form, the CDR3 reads TGCGCCAGCAGTCGGCGGGGACAGGGGGAAGGGACCCAGTACTTC.